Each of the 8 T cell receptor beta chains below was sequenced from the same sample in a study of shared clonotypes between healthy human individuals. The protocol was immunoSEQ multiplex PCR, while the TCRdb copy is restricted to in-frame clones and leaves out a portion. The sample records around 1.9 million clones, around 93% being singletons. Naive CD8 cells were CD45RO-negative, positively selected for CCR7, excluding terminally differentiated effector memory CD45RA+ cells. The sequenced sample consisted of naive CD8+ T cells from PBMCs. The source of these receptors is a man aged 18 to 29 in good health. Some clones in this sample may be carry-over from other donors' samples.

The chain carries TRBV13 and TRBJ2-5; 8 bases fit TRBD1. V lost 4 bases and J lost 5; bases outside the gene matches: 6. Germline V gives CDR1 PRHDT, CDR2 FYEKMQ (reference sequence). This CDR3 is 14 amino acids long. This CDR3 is CASSYRRGRETQYF. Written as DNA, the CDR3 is TGTGCCAGCAGCTACCGCAGGGGGCGGGAGACCCAGTACTTC.

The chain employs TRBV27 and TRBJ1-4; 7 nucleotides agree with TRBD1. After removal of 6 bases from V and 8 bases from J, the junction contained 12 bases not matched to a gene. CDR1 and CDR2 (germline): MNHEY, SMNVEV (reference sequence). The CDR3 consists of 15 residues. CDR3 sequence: CASRITGDGWEKLFF. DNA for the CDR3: TGTGCCAGCAGAATTACAGGGGATGGTTGGGAAAAACTGTTTTTT.

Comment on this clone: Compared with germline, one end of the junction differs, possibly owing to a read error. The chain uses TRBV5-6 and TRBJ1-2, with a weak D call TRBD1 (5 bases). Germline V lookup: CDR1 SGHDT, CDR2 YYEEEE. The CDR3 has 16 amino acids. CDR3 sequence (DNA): TGTGCCAGCACCTTGCCCGGGGCAGGGCGCGATGGTGGCTACACCTTC. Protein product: CASTLPGAGRDGGYTF.

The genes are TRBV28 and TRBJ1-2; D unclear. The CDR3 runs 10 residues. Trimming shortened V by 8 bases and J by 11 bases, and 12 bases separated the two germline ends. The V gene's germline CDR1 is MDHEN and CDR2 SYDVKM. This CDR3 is CASGEAAYTF. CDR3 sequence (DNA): TGTGCCAGCGGGGAAGCGGCGTACACCTTC.

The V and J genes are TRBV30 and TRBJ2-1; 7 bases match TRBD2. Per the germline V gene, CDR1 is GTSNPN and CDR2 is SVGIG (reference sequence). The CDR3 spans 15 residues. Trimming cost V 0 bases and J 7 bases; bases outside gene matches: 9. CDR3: CAWSVTAGIENEQFF. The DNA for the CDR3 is TGTGCCTGGAGTGTAACAGCGGGGATCGAGAATGAGCAGTTCTTC.

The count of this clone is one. CDR3 amino acids: CASSPGVATDTQYF. The CDR3 nucleotides read TGCGCCAGCAGCCCCGGGGTAGCAACAGATACGCAGTATTTT. This chain joins TRBV4-1 and TRBJ2-3; the D gene is possibly TRBD2 (5 bases). The CDR3 runs 14 residues. Looked up from germline, CDR1 is MGHRA and CDR2 is YSYEKL. V lost 4 bases, J lost 3 bases, and 11 bases lay in between.

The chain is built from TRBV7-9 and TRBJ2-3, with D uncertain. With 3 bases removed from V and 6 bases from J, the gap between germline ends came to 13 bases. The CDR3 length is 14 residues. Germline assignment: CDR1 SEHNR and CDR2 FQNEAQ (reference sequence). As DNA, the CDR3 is TGTGCCAGCAGCTTCGATATATCCGGGGATACGCAGTATTTT. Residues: CASSFDISGDTQYF.

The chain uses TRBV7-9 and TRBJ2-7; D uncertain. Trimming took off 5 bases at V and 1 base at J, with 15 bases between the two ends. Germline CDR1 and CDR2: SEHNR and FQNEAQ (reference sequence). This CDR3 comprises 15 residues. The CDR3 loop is CASSPNPLGSYEQYF. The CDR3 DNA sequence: TGTGCCAGCAGCCCTAACCCTCTAGGTTCCTACGAGCAGTACTTC.